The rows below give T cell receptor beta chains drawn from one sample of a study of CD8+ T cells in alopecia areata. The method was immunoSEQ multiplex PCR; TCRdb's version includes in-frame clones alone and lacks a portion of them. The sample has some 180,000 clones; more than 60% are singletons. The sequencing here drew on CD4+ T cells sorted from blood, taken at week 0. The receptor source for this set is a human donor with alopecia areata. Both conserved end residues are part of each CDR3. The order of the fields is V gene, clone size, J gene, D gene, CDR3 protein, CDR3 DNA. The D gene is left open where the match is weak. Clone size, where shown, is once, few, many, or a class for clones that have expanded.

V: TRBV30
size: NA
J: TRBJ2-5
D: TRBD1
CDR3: CAWSVLSGTAFNSQETQYF
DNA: TGTGCCTGGAGTGTACTATCTGGGACAGCGTTTAACAGTCAAGAGACCCAGTACTTC

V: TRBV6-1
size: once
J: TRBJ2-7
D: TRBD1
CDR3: CASTLGQGDYEQYF
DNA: TGTGCCAGCACCCTAGGACAGGGAGACTACGAGCAGTACTTC

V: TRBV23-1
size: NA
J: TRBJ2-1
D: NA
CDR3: CASCLGRSSYNEQFF
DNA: TGCGCCAGCTGCCTGGGGAGGAGCTCCTACAATGAGCAGTTCTTC

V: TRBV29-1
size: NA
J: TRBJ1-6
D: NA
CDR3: CSVGQGLNSPLHF
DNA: TGCAGCGTTGGGCAGGGACTTAATTCACCCCTCCACTTT

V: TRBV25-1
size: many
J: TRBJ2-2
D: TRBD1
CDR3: CASSGQGTITGELFF
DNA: TGTGCCAGCAGCGGACAGGGGACCATCACCGGGGAGCTGTTTTTT

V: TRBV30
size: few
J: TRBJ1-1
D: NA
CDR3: CAWGLRENTEAFF
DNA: TGTGCCTGGGGGCTGAGGGAGAACACTGAAGCTTTCTTT

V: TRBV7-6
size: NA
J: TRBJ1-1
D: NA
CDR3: CASRKGREKNTEAFF
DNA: TGTGCCAGCAGAAAAGGAAGGGAAAAGAACACTGAAGCTTTCTTT

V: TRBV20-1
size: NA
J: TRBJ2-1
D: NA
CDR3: CSAVYNEQFF
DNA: TGCAGTGCCGTCTACAATGAGCAGTTCTTC

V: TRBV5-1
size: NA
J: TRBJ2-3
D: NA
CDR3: CASSLGDSPSTDTQYF
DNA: TGCGCCAGCAGCTTGGGTGACAGCCCTAGCACAGATACGCAGTATTTT

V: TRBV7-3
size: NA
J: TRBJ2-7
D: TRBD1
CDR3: CASSTGTGSSEQYF
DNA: TGTGCCAGCAGCACCGGGACAGGGTCGTCCGAGCAGTACTTC

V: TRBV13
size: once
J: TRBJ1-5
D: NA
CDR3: CASSLGREQPQHF
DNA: TGTGCCAGCAGCTTGGGTCGGGAACAGCCCCAGCATTTT

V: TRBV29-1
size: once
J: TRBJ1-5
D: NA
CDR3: CSVRRDGNQPQHF
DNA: TGCAGCGTCCGACGGGACGGCAATCAGCCCCAGCATTTT

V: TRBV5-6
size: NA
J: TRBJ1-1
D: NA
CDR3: CASRALKSQSGGAFF
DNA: TGTGCCAGCAGGGCCTTGAAGTCGCAGTCTGGGGGAGCTTTCTTT

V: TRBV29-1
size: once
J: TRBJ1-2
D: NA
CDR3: CSVRRQVDGYTF
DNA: TGCAGCGTTCGTCGACAGGTCGATGGCTACACCTTC

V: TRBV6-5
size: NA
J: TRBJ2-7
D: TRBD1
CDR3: CASSFFRDRAYEQYF
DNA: TGTGCCAGCAGTTTCTTCCGGGACAGGGCCTACGAGCAGTACTTC

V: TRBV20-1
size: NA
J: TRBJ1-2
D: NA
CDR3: CSASSDGYTF
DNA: TGCAGTGCTAGTAGCGACGGCTACACCTTC

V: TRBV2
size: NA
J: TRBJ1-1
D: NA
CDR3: CASRAAGTRNTEAFF
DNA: TGTGCCAGCAGGGCCGCCGGGACACGGAACACTGAAGCTTTCTTT

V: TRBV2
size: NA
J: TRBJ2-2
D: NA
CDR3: CASSRGLAGGELFF
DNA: TGTGCCAGCAGTCGGGGGCTAGCTGGCGGGGAGCTGTTTTTT

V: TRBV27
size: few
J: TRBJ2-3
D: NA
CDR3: CASSLSWLRTDTQYF
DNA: TGTGCCAGCAGTTTATCGTGGCTGAGGACAGATACGCAGTATTTT

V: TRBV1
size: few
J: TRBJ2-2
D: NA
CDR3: CTSSQVAVGPRGLFF
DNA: TGCACCAGCAGCCAAGTGGCGGTCGGCCCTCGGGGGCTGTTTTTT

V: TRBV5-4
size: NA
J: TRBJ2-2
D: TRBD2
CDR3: CASSLVAGFTGELFF
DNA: TGTGCCAGCAGCTTGGTAGCGGGGTTCACCGGGGAGCTGTTTTTT

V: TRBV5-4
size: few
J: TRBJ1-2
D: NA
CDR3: CASSPPGGTTPNYGYTF
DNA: TGTGCCAGCAGCCCCCCGGGAGGGACAACTCCTAACTATGGCTACACCTTC

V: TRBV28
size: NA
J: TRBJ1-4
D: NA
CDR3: CASSSAGLPRDEKLFF
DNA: TGTGCCAGCAGTTCCGCGGGACTGCCCCGTGATGAAAAACTGTTTTTT

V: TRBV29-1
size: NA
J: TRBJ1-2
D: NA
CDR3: CSGVDTDYGYTF
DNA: TGCAGCGGTGTGGACACCGACTATGGCTACACCTTC

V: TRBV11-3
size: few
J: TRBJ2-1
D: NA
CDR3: CASSSGLEQFF
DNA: TGTGCCAGCAGCTCGGGCTTGGAGCAGTTCTTC

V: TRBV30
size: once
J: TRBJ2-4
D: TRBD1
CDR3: CAWKGTGKNIQYF
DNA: TGTGCCTGGAAGGGGACAGGGAAAAACATTCAGTACTTC

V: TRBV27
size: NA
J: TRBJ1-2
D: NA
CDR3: CASSLSPRGSYGYTF
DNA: TGTGCCAGCAGTTTATCGCCCCGGGGGAGCTATGGCTACACCTTC

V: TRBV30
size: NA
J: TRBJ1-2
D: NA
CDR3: CAWSEVDYGYTF
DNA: TGTGCCTGGAGTGAAGTGGACTATGGCTACACCTTC

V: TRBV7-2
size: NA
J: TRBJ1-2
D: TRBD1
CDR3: CASSWGGGQVQDGYTF
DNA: TGTGCCAGCAGCTGGGGGGGTGGACAGGTTCAGGATGGCTACACCTTC

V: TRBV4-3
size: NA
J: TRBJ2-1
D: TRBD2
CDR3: CASSQDLTSGGINLQNEQFF
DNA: TGCGCCAGCAGCCAAGATCTCACTAGCGGGGGGATCAACCTACAGAATGAGCAGTTCTTC

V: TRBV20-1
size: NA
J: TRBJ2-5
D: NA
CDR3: CSASMEETQYF
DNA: TGCAGTGCTAGTATGGAAGAGACCCAGTACTTC

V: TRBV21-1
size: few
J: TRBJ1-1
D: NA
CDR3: CASSALGDRVTEAFF
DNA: TGTGCCAGCAGCGCCCTCGGGGACAGGGTGACTGAAGCTTTCTTT

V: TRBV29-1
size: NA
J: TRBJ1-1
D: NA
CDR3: CSVEPRQILNTEAFF
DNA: TGCAGCGTTGAACCAAGACAGATCTTGAACACTGAAGCTTTCTTT

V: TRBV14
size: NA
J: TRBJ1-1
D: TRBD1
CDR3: CASSYTGVGTEAFF
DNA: TGTGCCAGCAGCTACACAGGGGTGGGAACTGAAGCTTTCTTT

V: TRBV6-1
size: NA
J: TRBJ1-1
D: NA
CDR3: CASLNVGGRTEAFF
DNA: TGTGCCAGCCTAAACGTCGGGGGGCGGACTGAAGCTTTCTTT

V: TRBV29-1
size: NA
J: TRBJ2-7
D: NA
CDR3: CSVLGGRDEQYF
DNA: TGCAGCGTTCTGGGAGGCAGGGACGAGCAGTACTTC

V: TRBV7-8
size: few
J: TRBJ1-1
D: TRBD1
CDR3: CASSLARGQGGTEAFF
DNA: TGTGCCAGCAGCTTAGCGAGGGGACAGGGAGGGACTGAAGCTTTCTTT

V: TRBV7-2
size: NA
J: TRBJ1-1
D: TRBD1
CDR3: CASRPGQAAEAFF
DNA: TGTGCCAGCAGACCAGGACAGGCTGCTGAAGCTTTCTTT